The 30 T cell receptor beta chains below all came from one sample that was sequenced in a study of control samples from healthy donors and cancer patients. Using immunoSEQ multiplex PCR, the repertoire was profiled, and TCRdb retains in-frame clones only, with some absent. This table holds roughly 160,000 clones, under 96% found once. Source material: blood. Every receptor here comes from a woman aged 30 to 39 in good health.

This clone was seen only a few times. This sequence joins TRBV23-1 and TRBJ1-5; D not resolved. TRBV23-1 is flagged as an ORF with uncertain function. V lost 3 bases and J lost 5, with 17 bases in between. This CDR3 has 16 amino acids. The CDR3 DNA follows: TGCGCCAGCAGTCACTCCAATCGGGGATGTCATCAGCCCCAGCATTTT. Translating gives CASSHSNRGCHQPQHF.

This chain joins TRBV11-3 and TRBJ2-1; a weak D match, TRBD1 (6 bases). CDR3 length equals 13 residues. Trimming took 5 bases from V and 4 from J, leaving 9 bases between them. CDR1 is SGHNT and CDR2 is YENEEA in the germline V gene. CDR3 nucleotides: TGTGCCAGCAGCAAGACAGGATACAATGAGCAGTTCTTC. It encodes CASSKTGYNEQFF. The full variable domain, rest sourced from reference TRBV11-3 and TRBJ2-1, is EAGVVQSPRYKIIEKKQPVAFWCNPISGHNTLYWYLQNLGQGPELLIRYENEEAVDDSQLPKDRFSAERLKGVDSTLKIQPAELGDSAVYLCASSKTGYNEQFFGPGTRLTVL.

V and J are TRBV6-5 and TRBJ1-2; D not resolved. The CDR3 is made up of 13 amino acids. In germline, CDR1 is MNHEY, CDR2 SVGAGI. Trimming took 0 bases from V and 5 from J, leaving 7 bases between them. CDR3 amino acids: CASSYSPGYGYTF. The CDR3 nucleotides are TGTGCCAGCAGTTACTCTCCCGGTTATGGCTACACCTTC.

CDR3 residues: CASSSGLAKETQYF. Written as DNA, the CDR3 is TGCGCCAGCAGCTCGGGACTAGCCAAAGAGACCCAGTACTTC. The V and J genes are TRBV5-1 and TRBJ2-5; 9 bases map to TRBD2. V lost 3 bases and J lost 3; bases outside the gene matches: 3. The CDR3 sequence is 14 residues long. In germline, CDR1 is SGHRS, CDR2 YFSETQ.

The chain links TRBV3-1 (or the pseudogene TRBV3-2) to TRBJ2-1, with TRBD2 identical over 7 bases. Germline V gene sequence: CDR1 LGHDT, CDR2 YNNKEL (reference sequence). This CDR3 is built from 17 residues. The trim removed 1 base at V and 1 base at J, leaving 7 bases unmatched. CDR3 sequence reads: CASSQVRGSVSYNEQFF. For the CDR3, the DNA is TGTGCCAGCAGCCAAGTTCGCGGGAGCGTTTCCTACAATGAGCAGTTCTTC.

The V and J genes are TRBV4-2 and TRBJ1-6; no definite D call. There are 15 residues in the CDR3. The germline V and J ends were trimmed by 4 bases and 10 bases, with 17 bases remaining between them. Germline V lookup: CDR1 LGHNA, CDR2 YNFKEQ. The CDR3 sequence: CASSPTLFTRSPLHF. CDR3 DNA: TGTGCCAGCAGCCCGACACTCTTCACACGCTCACCCCTCCACTTT.

V gene TRBV16 combines with J gene TRBJ1-1; D call uncertain. The V end lost 3 bases, the J end lost 1 base, and 12 bases lay between the germline ends. Germline loops: CDR1 KGHSY, CDR2 FQNENV. This CDR3 has 15 amino acids. Here the CDR3 reads CASSHSHRGNTEAFF. The DNA of the CDR3 is TGTGCCAGCAGCCATTCGCACAGAGGGAACACTGAAGCTTTCTTT.

The genes are TRBV5-1 and TRBJ2-3; D may be TRBD1 or TRBD2 (5 bases each). In germline, CDR1 is SGHRS, CDR2 YFSETQ. This CDR3 comprises 13 residues. Trimming removed 4 bases at V and 2 bases at J, with 8 bases between. DNA of the CDR3: TGCGCCAGCAGCGGGGGAAACACAGATACGCAGTATTTT. Its protein is CASSGGNTDTQYF.

The chain recombines TRBV30 with TRBJ2-7; D remains unclear. The V gene's germline CDR1 is GTSNPN and CDR2 SVGIG (reference sequence). V was cut by 0 bases and J by 0 bases, with 3 bases left in between. CDR3 length equals 12 residues. CDR3 sequence (DNA): TGTGCCTGGAGTGTTGACTCCTACGAGCAGTACTTC. It specifies CAWSVDSYEQYF.

V is TRBV7-8 and J is TRBJ1-1, with 10 bases lining up with TRBD1. V dropped 8 bases and J dropped 6; count of bases not matched to a gene: 12. This CDR3 is 15 amino acids long. Looked up from germline, CDR1 is SGHVS and CDR2 is FQNEAQ. The CDR3 spells CASRPDRGFVAEAFF. CDR3 nucleotides: TGTGCCAGCCGACCGGACAGGGGGTTCGTGGCTGAAGCTTTCTTT.

This sequence joins TRBV15 and TRBJ2-3, with 14 nucleotides matching TRBD2. Per germline, CDR1 LNHNV and CDR2 YYDKDF (reference sequence). The CDR3 has 16 residues. The V gene end was trimmed by 5 bases and the J gene end by 3 bases; junction bases not matched to a gene: 4. CDR3 residues: CATSGRLAGGTDTQYF. The CDR3 DNA follows: TGTGCCACCAGCGGTAGACTAGCGGGAGGGACAGATACGCAGTATTTT.

The chain recombines TRBV19 with TRBJ1-5; D remains ambiguous. The CDR3 consists of 16 residues. Between the trimmed V and J ends, which lost 6 bases and 0 bases, there was a span of 15 bases. The germline CDR1 and CDR2 sequences are LNHDA and SQIVND (reference sequence). DNA for the CDR3: TGTGCCAGTAGAGAACCTAACCTGGGTAGCAATCAGCCCCAGCATTTT. Amino acid sequence: CASREPNLGSNQPQHF.

The gene calls are TRBV6-1 and TRBJ1-6; D remains ambiguous. Germline V gene data show CDR1 as MNHNS and CDR2 as SASEGT. This CDR3 has 15 residues. Trimming stripped 2 bases from V and 14 bases from J, with 19 bases between. CDR3 in amino acids: CASSELILPQFSLHF. In DNA form, the CDR3 reads TGTGCCAGCAGTGAATTGATCCTACCCCAATTTTCCCTCCACTTT.

The chain employs TRBV25-1 and TRBJ1-5; no clear D. Germline loops: CDR1 MGHDK, CDR2 SYGVNS. V was cut by 5 bases and J by 0 bases, with 8 bases left in between. The CDR3 length is 14 residues. The CDR3 spells CASSTTDSNQPQHF. In DNA, the CDR3 is TGTGCCAGCAGTACAACAGATAGCAATCAGCCCCAGCATTTT.

The V gene is TRBV6-5, the J gene TRBJ1-1, with a tentative D call TRBD1 (6 bases). In germline, CDR1 is MNHEY, CDR2 SVGAGI. V lost 4 bases, J lost 10 bases, and 13 bases lay in between. This CDR3 region has 12 residues. CDR3: CASSSDRRPAFF. The DNA for the CDR3 is TGTGCCAGCAGTTCCGACAGGCGGCCAGCTTTCTTT.

The chain employs TRBV6-6 and TRBJ2-7; 8 nucleotides line up with TRBD1. CDR3 length equals 16 residues. Unmatched junction bases numbered 7, after V lost 0 bases and J lost 3 bases. CDR1 is MNHNY and CDR2 is SVGAGI in the germline V gene (reference sequence). The CDR3 bases are TGTGCCAGCAGTTACTCGGGACAGGAAAACGTCTACGAGCAGTACTTC. Encoded protein: CASSYSGQENVYEQYF.

J is TRBJ2-7 and V is TRBV6-2 or TRBV6-3; the D is unclear. The V gene's germline CDR1 is MNHEY and CDR2 SVGEGT. Trimming cost V 6 bases and J 5 bases, with 11 bases left between them. The CDR3 runs 12 residues. CDR3 DNA: TGTGCCAGCAGCCCCCCCCTGGACGAGCAGTACTTC. Protein: CASSPPLDEQYF.

A single count supports this clone. V gene TRBV2 combines with J gene TRBJ1-1, with D unresolved. Germline CDR1 and CDR2: SNHLY and FYNNEI. The CDR3 runs to 12 residues. The CDR3 sequence is CAIGGMNTEAFF. The CDR3 DNA is TGTGCGATAGGAGGAATGAACACTGAAGCTTTCTTT.

This chain connects TRBV30 to TRBJ1-3; maybe TRBD1 (5 bases). Deletions cut 0 bases from V and 0 bases from J, with 15 bases between. Germline CDR1 and CDR2: GTSNPN and SVGIG (reference sequence). This CDR3 spans 17 amino acids. CDR3 bases: TGTGCCTGGAGTGTGCGGCAGGGAGGAATCTCTGGAAACACCATATATTTT. Residues: CAWSVRQGGISGNTIYF.

The chain carries TRBV7-6 and TRBJ1-6; D is perhaps TRBD1 (6 bases). This CDR3 spans 15 amino acids. Deletions cut 5 bases from V and 7 bases from J, with 15 bases between. Germline V gene sequence: CDR1 SGHVS, CDR2 FNYEAQ. CDR3 DNA: TGTGCCAGCAGCAAAGGGGGGGAATGGAATTCACCCCTCCACTTT. Protein sequence: CASSKGGEWNSPLHF.

The V gene is TRBV11-1, the J gene TRBJ2-5; 8 bases map to TRBD1. CDR3 length equals 13 residues. The V and J ends lost 5 bases and 6 bases, in that order; junction bases with no gene match: 5. Germline V CDR1 and CDR2: SGHAT, FQDESV (reference sequence). The CDR3 is CASSQDRAKTQYF. The CDR3 DNA follows: TGTGCCAGCAGCCAGGACAGGGCAAAGACCCAGTACTTC.

This clone was seen only a few times. V and J are TRBV6-5 and TRBJ1-2; D possibly corresponds to TRBD1 (5 bases). CDR1 MNHEY and CDR2 SVGAGI come from the germline V gene. The CDR3 loop spans 12 amino acids. Trimming removed 5 bases at V and 4 bases at J, with 8 bases between. The CDR3 protein is CASSPDSYGYTF. The CDR3 DNA reads TGTGCCAGCAGTCCCGACAGCTATGGCTACACCTTC.

The chain couples TRBV19 to TRBJ2-1, with D tentatively TRBD1 or TRBD2 (5 bases each). CDR1 LNHDA and CDR2 SQIVND come from the germline V gene (reference sequence). The CDR3 consists of 12 residues. V lost 7 bases, J lost 7 bases, and 11 bases lay in between. CDR3 region: CASTGGGNEQFF. Written as DNA, the CDR3 is TGTGCCAGTACTGGGGGTGGGAATGAGCAGTTCTTC.

The CDR3 DNA reads as TGTGCCAGCAGTTACGTAGACTCCTATAATTCACCCCTCCACTTT. It translates to CASSYVDSYNSPLHF. The J gene is TRBJ1-6, the V gene TRBV6-2 or TRBV6-3; D call uncertain. The V end was cut by 2 bases, the J end by 0 bases, with 5 bases between. This CDR3 is built from 15 residues. Germline values: CDR1 MNHEY, CDR2 SVGEGT.

This chain uses TRBV5-8 with TRBJ2-2; 8 bases align to TRBD1. The V gene's germline CDR1 is SGHTS and CDR2 YDEGEE. CDR3 length: 16 amino acids. V shed 0 bases, J shed 1 base, and the junction held 2 bases outside the gene matches. In DNA form, the CDR3 reads TGTGCCAGCAGCTTGGGGGGACAGGAGAACACCGGGGAGCTGTTTTTT. It codes for CASSLGGQENTGELFF.

The table lists this clone with a count of one. The chain recombines TRBV10-3 with TRBJ1-2, with unresolved D. Germline CDR1 ENHRY, CDR2 SYGVKD. The CDR3 is made up of 12 amino acids. Trimming took off 0 bases at V and 7 bases at J, with 6 bases between the two ends. CDR3 residues: CAISESNFGYTF. CDR3 nucleotide sequence: TGTGCCATCAGTGAGTCGAATTTTGGCTACACCTTC.

The chain employs TRBV7-9 and TRBJ1-5; possible D gene TRBD1, 6 bases. V dropped 5 bases and J dropped 0 bases, with 8 bases sitting between them. The germline gives CDR1 SEHNR, CDR2 FQNEAQ (reference sequence). The CDR3 spans 14 residues. DNA for the CDR3: TGTGCCAGCAGCGAGACAGGTAGCAATCAGCCCCAGCATTTT. Translation gives CASSETGSNQPQHF.

The V gene is TRBV2, the J gene TRBJ2-7; TRBD1 agrees at 7 bases. The junction had 10 bases not matched to a gene; V was cut back by 7 bases and J by 1 base. The CDR3 spans 15 residues. The germline CDR1 and CDR2 sequences are SNHLY and FYNNEI. The CDR3 here is CASNRRTGRSYEQYF. CDR3 in DNA: TGTGCCAGCAACAGGAGGACAGGAAGGTCCTACGAGCAGTACTTC.

This chain connects TRBV24-1 to TRBJ2-2; D is perhaps TRBD2 (5 bases). Germline V gene sequence: CDR1 KGHDR, CDR2 SFDVKD. The length of the CDR3 is 14 residues. V lost 7 bases, J lost 0 bases, and 8 bases lay in between. The CDR3 reads CATRPAANTGELFF. DNA for the CDR3: TGTGCCACCAGACCAGCGGCGAACACCGGGGAGCTGTTTTTT.

The rearrangement uses TRBV30 and TRBJ1-2, with a weak D call TRBD1 (5 bases). This CDR3 is built from 16 residues. The V gene lost 1 base and the J gene lost 3 bases, with 18 bases spanning the gap. CDR1 is GTSNPN and CDR2 is SVGIG in the germline V gene (reference sequence). This chain's CDR3 is CAWSAPWPGADYGYTF. The DNA of the CDR3 is TGTGCCTGGAGTGCACCATGGCCCGGGGCGGACTATGGCTACACCTTC.